The rows below give T cell receptor beta chains drawn from one sample of a study of blood T cell repertoires in COVID-19. TCRdb's copy holds only in-frame clones and misses some; the assay was immunoSEQ multiplex PCR. This table has about 50,000 clones, more than 85% appearing once. Sequencing was done on a sample of peripheral blood. The receptors were gathered from a woman of 80 years or more with acute or convalescent COVID-19. Each CDR3 is given with its conserved first and last residue. Some rows have no size entry. The others give once, few or many, or a class for an expanded clone.

J,size,V,CDR3
TRBJ2-2,-,TRBV10-3,CATSPGLAVNTGELFF
TRBJ1-2,-,TRBV19,CASRQGDYGYTF
TRBJ2-2,-,TRBV27,CASSFVRGRGGELFF
TRBJ2-1,-,TRBV6-1,CASSELGLEQFF
TRBJ1-1,-,TRBV7-9,CASSLRGRQGGTEAFF
TRBJ1-5,-,TRBV19,CASRTSRQGSNQPQHF
TRBJ1-5,-,TRBV9,CASSVGVGGVQPQHF
TRBJ2-6,-,TRBV3-1/TRBV3-2,CASSPGFSGANVLTF
TRBJ2-5,-,TRBV30,CAWSFGRRETQYF
TRBJ1-1,-,TRBV6-5,CASSLAWGLTEAFF
TRBJ2-2,-,TRBV2,CASSLRTGLAGELFF
TRBJ1-6,-,TRBV9,CASSVAAGFDSPLHF
TRBJ2-1,few,TRBV19,CASSSSSGRPYNEQFF
TRBJ2-1,-,TRBV4-3,CASSQDKRGGNEQFF
TRBJ1-2,-,TRBV7-6,CASSLVDRGYSNYGYTF
TRBJ2-3,-,TRBV6-4,CASSKTSVTDTQYF
TRBJ2-7,-,TRBV7-2,CASSLDGSSYEQYF
TRBJ1-5,-,TRBV5-1,CASSLADTDSNQPQHF
TRBJ2-3,-,TRBV7-2,CASSLSLSGTSGTDTQYF
TRBJ1-3,-,TRBV4-1,CASSQVDSWNSGNTIYF
TRBJ2-5,-,TRBV7-9,CASSLSGPATQYF
TRBJ1-1,-,TRBV7-8,CASSWAGVPGAFF
TRBJ1-1,-,TRBV14,CASSQVGALGVAFF
TRBJ2-5,-,TRBV5-4,CASSHSAGGGTGETQYF
TRBJ2-7,-,TRBV5-6,CASSPGLAGGEQYF
TRBJ1-1,-,TRBV10-3,CAISELTGENTEAFF
TRBJ1-2,-,TRBV25-1,CASSDPGQGIGYGYTF
TRBJ1-2,-,TRBV19,CASSIGRGGYTF
TRBJ2-1,once,TRBV7-6,CASSERGGDIYNEQFF
TRBJ1-2,-,TRBV29-1,CSVISAGLYGYTF
TRBJ1-2,-,TRBV5-6,CASSSRTHYGYTF
TRBJ1-1,once,TRBV6-5,CASSYPGAEAFF
TRBJ2-7,-,TRBV6-4,CASNFKGLAGYYEQYF
TRBJ2-7,-,TRBV4-3,CASSQDSSGGGEQYF
TRBJ1-1,-,TRBV9,CASSEGGTVGTEAFF
TRBJ2-1,-,TRBV18,CASSLYQGGNEQFF
TRBJ1-2,-,TRBV5-1,CAGSVTTGSGGYTF
TRBJ2-1,-,TRBV7-2,CASSLAISGRASDEQFF
TRBJ2-7,-,TRBV18,CASSRTGTGTYEQYF
TRBJ1-4,-,TRBV24-1,CAIPREEKLFF
TRBJ1-5,once,TRBV10-2,CASSNHRGVGANQPQHF
TRBJ2-5,-,TRBV7-9,CASSFGVETQYF
TRBJ1-2,-,TRBV4-2,CASSHGGRGSNYGYTF
TRBJ1-4,-,TRBV5-3,CARSFPQAWQGRTNEKLFF
TRBJ2-1,-,TRBV4-3,CASSQVLAGGPYEQFF
TRBJ2-1,-,TRBV3-1/TRBV3-2,CASSQTPRDVPLRNEQFF
TRBJ1-1,-,TRBV7-8,CASSPRTGAYTEAFF
TRBJ2-7,-,TRBV9,CASSPRTSGFYEQYF
TRBJ1-3,-,TRBV7-6,CASSLDRSSGNTIYF
TRBJ2-4,-,TRBV5-1,CASSAGQENIQYF
TRBJ2-3,-,TRBV7-2,CASSKGSDTQYF
TRBJ2-1,once,TRBV13,CASSLLAARNEQFF
TRBJ2-1,-,TRBV7-9,CASSSRLAGGPDNEQFF
TRBJ1-2,-,TRBV3-1/TRBV3-2,CASSRSRPGQNHYGYTF
TRBJ1-6,-,TRBV2,CASTMRQGTNSPLHF